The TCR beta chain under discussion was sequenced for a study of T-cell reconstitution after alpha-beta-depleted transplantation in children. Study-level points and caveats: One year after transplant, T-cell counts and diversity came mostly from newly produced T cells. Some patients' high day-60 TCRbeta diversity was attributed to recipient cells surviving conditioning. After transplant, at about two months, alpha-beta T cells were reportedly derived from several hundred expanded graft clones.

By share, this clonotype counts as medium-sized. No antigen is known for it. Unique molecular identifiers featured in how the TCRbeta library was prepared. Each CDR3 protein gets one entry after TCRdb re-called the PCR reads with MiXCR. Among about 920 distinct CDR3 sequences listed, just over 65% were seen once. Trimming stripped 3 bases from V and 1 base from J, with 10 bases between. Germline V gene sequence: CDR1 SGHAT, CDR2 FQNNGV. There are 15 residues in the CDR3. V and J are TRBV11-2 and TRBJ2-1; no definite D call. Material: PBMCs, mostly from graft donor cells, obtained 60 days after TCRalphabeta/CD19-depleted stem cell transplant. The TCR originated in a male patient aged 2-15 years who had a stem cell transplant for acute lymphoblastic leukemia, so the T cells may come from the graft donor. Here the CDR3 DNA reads TGTGCCAGCAGCTTCCGACGGACGTCCTACAATGAGCAGTTCTTC. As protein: CASSFRRTSYNEQFF.